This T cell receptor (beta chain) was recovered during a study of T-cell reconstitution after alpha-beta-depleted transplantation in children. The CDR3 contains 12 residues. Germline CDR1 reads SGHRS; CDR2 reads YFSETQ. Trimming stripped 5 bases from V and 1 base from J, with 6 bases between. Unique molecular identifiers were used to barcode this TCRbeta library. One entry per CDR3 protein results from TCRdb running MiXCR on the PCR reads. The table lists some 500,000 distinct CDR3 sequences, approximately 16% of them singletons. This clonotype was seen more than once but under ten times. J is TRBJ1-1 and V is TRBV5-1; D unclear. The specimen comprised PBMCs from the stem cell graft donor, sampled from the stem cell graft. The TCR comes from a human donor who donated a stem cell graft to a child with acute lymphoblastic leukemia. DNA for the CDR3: TGCGCCAGCAGAGACGGGAACACTGAAGCTTTCTTT. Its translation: CASRDGNTEAFF.